Shown below are 26 T cell receptor beta chains from a single sample sequenced in a study of tumor-infiltrating lymphocytes in primary liver carcinoma. Starting material of 400 to 600 ng total RNA yielded TCR beta cDNA via a constant-region primer. Three-round nested multiplex PCR performed with slightly modified ARM-PCR produced the TCR beta libraries. PCR rounds one and two used TRBV1-TRBV30 forward primers with a C-beta reverse primer for roughly 10 cycles each. TCRdb used MiXCR to reprocess the multiplex PCR reads, holding one entry per CDR3 protein. The sample has 100,000 or so distinct CDR3 sequences; about three quarters are singletons. RNA and DNA were co-extracted from approximately 20-30 mg of unsorted bulk tissue. Sequenced input: liver tumor tissue from sampling region 5. Subset defined: tumor region T5, tumor centre. All receptors come from a woman in her sixties with primary liver carcinoma and hepatitis B virus infection.

With regard to this clonotype: At one of its ends the junction is not consistent with the germline gene, which may arise from a read error. J is TRBJ2-1 and V is TRBV6-5; D perhaps matches TRBD2 (5 bases). The CDR3 has 14 residues. CDR1 MNHEY and CDR2 SVGAGI come from the germline V gene. Written as DNA, the CDR3 is TGTGCCAACAGTTACTCCCCTAGCACTAATGATCAGGTCTTC. Its translation is CANSYSPSTNDQVF.

The chain joins TRBV11-2 to TRBJ2-7; D perhaps matches TRBD1 (5 bases). From germline, CDR1 is SGHAT and CDR2 FQNNGV. Trimming left V 4 bases short and J 6 bases short, with 22 bases between. The CDR3 sequence is 16 residues long. The CDR3 spells CASSYGARTQGSEQYF. The CDR3, as DNA: TGTGCCAGCAGCTACGGCGCGAGGACCCAGGGAAGCGAGCAGTACTTC.

In the case of this clonotype: Being one base from a much bigger clone, this may be a read error. The chain recombines TRBV7-8 with TRBJ2-1, with TRBD1 matching over 7 bases. CDR1 SGHVS and CDR2 FQNEAQ come from the germline V gene. This CDR3 has 15 amino acids. The CDR3 DNA reads TGTGCCAGCAGCCGCCGGGACAGCCTCCTCAATGTGCAGTTCTTC. Translated, it gives CASSRRDSLLNVQFF.

This clonotype was recorded only once. V is TRBV11-2 and J is TRBJ2-2; no firm D call. Germline-derived CDR1 and CDR2 are SGHAT and FQNNGV. The CDR3 is made up of 15 amino acids. Here the CDR3 DNA reads TGTGTTAGCTGCCCTCCGCAAGGACCGACCGGGGAGCTGTTTTTT. The encoded protein is CVSCPPQGPTGELFF. Drawing the rest from reference TRBV11-2 and TRBJ2-2, the complete variable domain is EAGVAQSPRYKIIEKRQSVAFWCNPISGHATLYWYQQILGQGPKLLIQFQNNGVVDDSQLPKDRFSAERLKGVDSTLKIQPAKLEDSAVYLCVSCPPQGPTGELFFGEGSRLTVL.

The genes are TRBV2 and TRBJ2-1; 8 nucleotides align to TRBD1. V lost 9 bases and J lost 10; bases outside the gene matches: 11. The CDR3 spans 13 residues. CDR1 is SNHLY and CDR2 is FYNNEI in the germline V gene. CDR3: CASNIGAGGEQFF. CDR3 DNA sequence: TGTGCCAGTAATATCGGGGCAGGGGGCGAGCAGTTCTTC.

V gene TRBV21-1 combines with J gene TRBJ1-5. TRBV21-1 is an annotated pseudogene. This CDR3 region has 14 residues. This CDR3 reads CACIDGLRNQPQHF. CDR3 DNA: TGTGCCTGCATCGATGGGTTAAGGAATCAGCCCCAGCATTTT.

Comments on this clonotype: Since no conserved phenylalanine or tryptophan closes the CDR3, a read error is the likely cause. The limits of the CDR3 on the DNA are not certain, so only TCRdb's listed CDR3 is given. V usage is TRBV28 and J usage is TRBJ2-7; whether TRBD1, the table's D call, matches the DNA was not checked. Germline V gene lookup returns CDR1 MDHEN and CDR2 SYDVKM. Termini included, the CDR3 measures 13 amino acids. CDR3 region: CASSLTGVGERYL.

V and J are TRBV28 and TRBJ1-1, with 10 positions matching TRBD1. There are 15 residues in the CDR3. With V trimmed by 6 bases and J by 3 bases, 7 bases remained unmatched. Germline values: CDR1 MDHEN, CDR2 SYDVKM. The DNA for the CDR3 is TGTGCCAGCAGCCCCTGGGGACAGGGGTACACTGAAGCTTTCTTT. Protein sequence: CASSPWGQGYTEAFF.

The rearrangement joins TRBV11-3 to TRBJ2-1; no reliable D call. This CDR3 is 13 amino acids long. Trimming removed 0 bases from V and 9 bases from J, with 9 bases in between. Germline V lookup: CDR1 SGHNT, CDR2 YENEEA. CDR3 sequence (DNA): TGTGCCAGCAGCTTAGATAGGATCGGTGAGCAGTTCTTC. Translating it yields CASSLDRIGEQFF.

As concerns this clonotype: This may be a read error, as it is one base from a much larger clone. The chain employs TRBV5-1 and TRBJ2-3; D possibly corresponds to TRBD2 (5 bases). V lost 0 bases and J lost 10, with 15 bases in between. The CDR3 has 14 residues. Germline V CDR1 and CDR2: SGHRS, YFSETQ. The CDR3 here is CASSLELGGPAQYF. CDR3 nucleotide sequence: TGCGCCAGCAGCTTGGAACTAGGTGGTCCTGCGCAGTATTTT.

As to this clonotype: The conserved closing phenylalanine or tryptophan is absent in this CDR3, likely reflecting a read error. It is unclear where the CDR3 begins or ends on the DNA, so no DNA is shown, and the CDR3 is as TCRdb lists it. V gene TRBV11-1 combines with J gene TRBJ2-3; the table names TRBD2, a call not compared with the DNA. Per germline, CDR1 SGHAT and CDR2 FQDESV (reference sequence). The CDR3 contains 14 residues when both ends are counted. CDR3 sequence reads: CASNLRQRAGESHL.

This clonotype was counted between two and nine times. Since a much larger clone is just one base distant, this may be a read error. This chain joins TRBV6-1 and TRBJ1-1; tentatively, D is TRBD1 (6 bases). Germline V lookup: CDR1 MNHNS, CDR2 SASEGT. This CDR3 contains 15 residues. This CDR3 is CASSEGGGPGTETFF. For the CDR3, the DNA is TGTGCCAGCAGTGAAGGCGGGGGGCCGGGCACTGAAACTTTCTTT.

About this clonotype itself: A much bigger clone sits one base away, suggesting this may be a read error. This sequence joins TRBV12-3 or TRBV12-4 and TRBJ2-5, with 15 positions matching TRBD2. Germline trimming cut 7 bases from V and 5 bases from J; bases unmatched to any gene: 11. The CDR3 length is 17 residues. CDR3 protein: CASIRGLAGGSGETQYF. The CDR3 DNA follows: TGTGCCAGCATTCGAGGACTAGCGGGAGGGTCCGGGGAGACCCAGTACTTC.

The J gene is TRBJ1-5, the V gene TRBV29-1; D is uncertain. The germline CDR1 and CDR2 sequences are SQVTM and ANQGSEA. The CDR3 has 12 amino acids. Trimming removed 4 bases at V and 8 bases at J, with 12 bases between. DNA for the CDR3: TGCAGCGTTGGGACCTCTCCTAAGCCCCAGCATTTT. Encoded protein: CSVGTSPKPQHF.

The chain joins TRBV2 to TRBJ1-5; D possibly corresponds to TRBD1 (6 bases). The CDR3 spans 14 residues. Germline V gene data show CDR1 as SNHLY and CDR2 as FYNNEI. V was clipped by 5 bases and J by 1 base, with 9 bases between them. In DNA, the CDR3 is TGTGCCAGCAGTTCCCAGGGGAGCAATCAGCCCCAGCATTTT. Translation gives CASSSQGSNQPQHF.

This clonotype was seen a single time. The CDR3 does not end in the conserved phenylalanine or tryptophan, so this is likely a read error. The CDR3 spells CATSPPGGARTTKAFS. The CDR3 bases are TGTGCCACCAGCCCACCCGGGGGGGCGCGTACCACTAAAGCTTTCTCT. The rearrangement joins TRBV11-2 to TRBJ1-1, with D possibly being TRBD1 (6 bases). This CDR3 spans 16 amino acids. Germline-derived CDR1 and CDR2 are SGHAT and FQNNGV.

In this sample, this clonotype turned up once. Sequence at one end of the junction differs from germline and may be a read error. The rearrangement links TRBV11-2 to TRBJ1-1, with D perhaps matching TRBD1 (5 bases). CDR1 is SGHAT, CDR2 FQNNGV, per germline. This CDR3 spans 16 amino acids. CDR3 protein: CASSSLTGDWNIEAFF. CDR3 nucleotides: TGTGCCAGTAGCTCCTTAACGGGGGATTGGAACATTGAAGCTTTCTTT.

Regarding this clonotype: A much larger clone lies a single base off, so this may be a read error. V usage is TRBV5-4 and J usage is TRBJ2-1; D is undetermined. This CDR3 region has 11 residues. CDR1 SGHNT and CDR2 YYREEE come from the germline V gene (reference sequence). The CDR3 nucleotides read TGTACCAGCAGACTCTACAATGAGCAGTTCTTC. Protein product: CTSRLYNEQFF.

About this clonotype: A much larger clone differs by one base, so this may be a read error. The rearrangement joins TRBV6-1 to TRBJ1-2; D is perhaps TRBD1 (5 bases). This CDR3 is 16 amino acids long. Trimming stripped 10 bases from V and 2 bases from J, with 23 bases between. Germline lookup yields CDR1 MNHNS and CDR2 SASEGT. The CDR3 loop is CAISDKLGTGNYGYTF. DNA of the CDR3: TGTGCCATCTCCGACAAGCTTGGGACTGGGAACTATGGCTACACCTTC.

V and J are TRBV5-1 and TRBJ2-7; D might be TRBD1 (8 bases). In germline, CDR1 is SGHRS, CDR2 YFSETQ. This CDR3 is built from 16 residues. Deletions cut 1 base from V and 2 bases from J, with 16 bases between. The CDR3 loop is CASSLRTTGGAYEQYF. The CDR3 nucleotides are TGCGCCAGCAGCTTGAGGACCACAGGGGGGGCCTACGAGCAGTACTTC.

Concerning this clonotype itself: A read error may explain this, as a much larger clone is one base away. The genes are TRBV5-6 and TRBJ2-5; D might be TRBD2 (6 bases). The CDR3 runs to 15 residues. V lost 6 bases and J lost 2, with 17 bases in between. Per the germline V gene, CDR1 is SGHDT and CDR2 is YYEEEE. CDR3 amino acids: CASNSGPSEQETQYF. For the CDR3, the DNA is TGTGCCAGCAACTCAGGGCCTAGCGAACAAGAGACCCAGTACTTC.

This clonotype has at least ten counts. This sequence joins TRBV5-1 and TRBJ2-7, with D possibly being TRBD1 (5 bases). This CDR3 is 13 amino acids long. CDR1 and CDR2 (germline): SGHRS, YFSETQ. Trimming took off 5 bases at V and 0 bases at J, with 9 bases between the two ends. The DNA for the CDR3 is TGCGCCAGCAGGCCGACAGCCTCCTACGAGCAGTACTTC. Translation gives CASRPTASYEQYF.

This clonotype counts as medium-sized. V and J are TRBV29-1 and TRBJ2-1; 13 bases match TRBD2. CDR1 and CDR2 from the germline V gene are SQVTM and ANQGSEA. V lost 4 bases to trimming and J lost 8 bases; unmatched junction nucleotides: 5. The CDR3 length is 14 residues. The CDR3 loop reads CSVAGTSGKYEQFF. CDR3 DNA sequence: TGCAGCGTTGCAGGGACTAGCGGGAAGTATGAGCAGTTCTTC.

Remarks on this clonotype: As the CDR3 is not closed by the conserved phenylalanine or tryptophan, this likely results from a read error. The chain couples TRBV11-2 to TRBJ2-3; maybe TRBD2 (5 bases). The CDR3 contains 14 residues. The V gene's germline CDR1 is SGHAT and CDR2 FQNNGV. The CDR3 protein is CASSLDREIDTQYL. CDR3 nucleotides: TGTGCCAGCAGCTTAGATAGGGAGATCGATACACAGTATTTA.

This clonotype was seen many times. This sequence joins TRBV5-6 and TRBJ2-7; TRBD2 matches at 9 bases. This CDR3 has 15 amino acids. Trimming cost V 0 bases and J 1 base; bases outside gene matches: 2. Germline assignment: CDR1 SGHDT and CDR2 YYEEEE. The CDR3 protein is CASSLVSGGSYEQYF. The CDR3 nucleotides are TGTGCCAGCAGCTTGGTTAGCGGGGGTTCCTACGAGCAGTACTTC.

A remark on this clonotype: Mismatch with germline at one junction end may stem from a read error. CDR3 loop: CPSSQDYRNEQFF. CDR3 DNA sequence: TGTCCCAGCAGCCAAGATTATAGGAATGAGCAGTTCTTC. The chain combines TRBV4-2 with TRBJ2-1; D gene ambiguous. Per germline, CDR1 LGHNA and CDR2 YNFKEQ. This CDR3 region has 13 residues.